This passage covers 14 T cell receptor beta chains from one sample sequenced in a study of tumor-infiltrating lymphocytes in primary liver carcinoma. Researchers generated TCR beta cDNA from 500 to 600 ng of total RNA, relying on a constant-region primer. Nested multiplex PCR, run for three rounds with slightly modified ARM-PCR, yielded TCR beta libraries. Use of TRBV1-TRBV30 forward primers with a C-beta reverse primer characterized the first two PCR rounds, which lasted around 10 cycles each. TCRdb independently ran MiXCR on the multiplex PCR reads; one entry per CDR3 protein. Among fewer than 75,000 distinct CDR3 sequences, around 69% were seen once, and the ten largest hold around 44%. The source material, about 17-31 mg of unsorted bulk tissue, was used to co-extract RNA and DNA. The sequencing input was liver tumor tissue from sampling region 4. As to subset: tumor region T4, right-lateral pole. The receptor set was obtained from a man aged 35-49 years with primary liver carcinoma and hepatitis B virus infection.

For this clonotype: A read error may account for a junction end that differs from germline. For the CDR3, the DNA is TGTGCTAGTGGATCCGAAGCGGGATGCACAGGTACGCAGTATTTT. This codes for CASGSEAGCTGTQYF. The chain employs TRBV12-5 and TRBJ2-3; 7 bases line up with TRBD2. This CDR3 contains 15 residues. Germline CDR1 LGHNT, CDR2 FRNRAP.

A word on this clonotype: This may arise from a read error, as a much more abundant clone is one base away. The chain carries TRBV6-6 and TRBJ2-6; weak D call: TRBD2 (5 bases). Germline V gives CDR1 MNHNY, CDR2 SVGAGI (reference sequence). The CDR3 covers 13 residues. The CDR3 reads CASLPSGDNVLTF. The CDR3 DNA follows: TGTGCCAGCTTGCCTTCCGGGGACAACGTCCTGACTTTC.

A word on this clonotype: Its ends do not fully match the called genes, so a read error is possible. The rearrangement joins TRBV5-4 to TRBJ1-2; 7 nucleotides align to TRBD1. From germline, CDR1 is SGHNT and CDR2 YYREEE (reference sequence). The CDR3 runs 14 residues. CDR3: CASSRDRGLCGYNF. The DNA for the CDR3 is TGTGCCAGCAGTAGGGATAGGGGGCTTTGTGGCTACAACTTC.

On this clonotype itself: One base away lies a much larger clone, so this may be a sequencing read error. The chain recombines TRBV6-6 with TRBJ2-6; unclear D gene. The CDR3 length is 13 residues. V gave up 8 bases and J gave up 5 bases, with 10 bases separating them. Germline CDR1 is MNHNY and CDR2 is SVGAGI (reference sequence). CDR3: CASLPSWANVLTF. As DNA, the CDR3 is TGTGCCAGCTTGCCTTCCTGGGCCAACGTCCTGACTTTC.

The gene calls are TRBV29-1 and TRBJ2-1; 8 nucleotides align to TRBD2. The CDR3 sequence is 13 residues long. Germline V gives CDR1 SQVTM, CDR2 ANQGSEA. CDR3 residues: CNVQTTSGNEQFF. The CDR3 region has the DNA TGCAACGTCCAAACCACTAGCGGCAATGAGCAGTTCTTC.

To note about this clonotype: The junction does not match germline at one end; this may be a read error. The rearrangement joins TRBV11-2 to TRBJ2-2; D possibly corresponds to TRBD1 (5 bases). This CDR3 is 17 amino acids long. The germline V gene has CDR1 SGHAT and CDR2 FQNNGV. CDR3 residues: CTSSSALEGANTRELFF. CDR3 nucleotide sequence: TGTACCAGCAGCTCAGCATTAGAAGGGGCGAACACCAGGGAGCTGTTTTTT.

This clonotype was detected a few times. The junction departs from germline at one end; a sequencing error may be responsible. The chain couples TRBV11-2 to TRBJ2-1, with 7 positions matching TRBD2. Germline V gene data show CDR1 as SGHAT and CDR2 as FQNNGV. CDR3 size: 16 residues. CDR3 DNA sequence: TGTGCTAGCAGCTTAGAGCTCCTAGCGGTAATGAATGAGCAATTCTTC. This gives the protein CASSLELLAVMNEQFF.

Note on this clonotype: At one boundary the junction diverges from the germline segment, which might be a read error. V usage is TRBV20-1 and J usage is TRBJ2-4, with D perhaps given as TRBD1 or TRBD2 (5 bases each). Germline loops: CDR1 DFQATT, CDR2 SNEGSKA (reference sequence). This CDR3 spans 13 amino acids. CDR3 coding DNA: TGCAGTGCTAGTACTAGGGGTGGGAACACTCAGTACTTC. The encoded protein is CSASTRGGNTQYF.

Concerning this clonotype itself: One end of the junction varies from germline; a read error may be responsible. The rearrangement joins TRBV11-2 to TRBJ2-7, with D perhaps matching TRBD1 (6 bases). The CDR3 contains 14 residues. Germline V gives CDR1 SGHAT, CDR2 FQNNGV. The CDR3 loop is CASSPGQLAYEQYF. DNA of the CDR3: TGTGCCAGCAGCCCCGGACAGCTGGCCTACGAGCAATACTTC.

V usage is TRBV12-3 or TRBV12-4 and J usage is TRBJ2-7; TRBD1 or TRBD2 may be the D gene (5 bases each). The CDR3 spans 14 residues. V gave up 4 bases and J gave up 5 bases, with 15 bases separating them. The CDR3 protein is CASSSSPTGHEQYF. In DNA, the CDR3 is TGTGCCAGCAGTTCTAGCCCCACAGGTCACGAGCAGTACTTC.

About this clonotype itself: The junction and the germline gene differ at one end; a read error may be behind it. The J gene is TRBJ2-3, the V gene TRBV6-2 or TRBV6-3; perhaps TRBD2 as D (5 bases). The CDR3 runs 15 residues. Germline CDR1 MNHEY, CDR2 SVGEGT. CDR3 sequence: CDSGRIARVQDTQYF. In nucleotides, the CDR3 is TGTGACAGCGGTAGAATAGCGAGAGTCCAAGATACGCAGTATTTT.

This clonotype was recorded only once. One end of the junction is discordant with germline, which a read error may explain. The chain employs TRBV10-3 and TRBJ1-5; unclear D gene. This CDR3 comprises 14 residues. Per germline, CDR1 ENHRY and CDR2 SYGVKD. CDR3 residues: CAVSEYEGYQPQHF. In DNA form, the CDR3 reads TGTGCCGTCAGTGAGTATGAGGGTTATCAGCCCCAGCATTTT.

A remark on this clonotype: A read error may be the cause here, since a much bigger clone is one base away. The rearrangement joins TRBV29-1 to TRBJ2-5; maybe TRBD1 (5 bases). The CDR3 covers 14 residues. The germline V gene has CDR1 SQVTM and CDR2 ANQGSEA. V lost 0 bases and J lost 4, with 12 bases in between. DNA of the CDR3: TGCAGCGTTGAAGATGGCGGACAAGGAGAGACCCAGTACTTC. It encodes CSVEDGGQGETQYF.

Regarding this clonotype: The junction departs from germline at one end; a sequencing error may be responsible. This sequence joins TRBV11-2 and TRBJ1-2; D perhaps matches TRBD1 (5 bases). Germline CDR1 is SGHAT and CDR2 is FQNNGV. This CDR3 contains 13 residues. CDR3 residues: CTSSEHQGYGYTF. The CDR3 region has the DNA TGTACCAGCAGCGAACACCAGGGCTATGGCTACACCTTC.